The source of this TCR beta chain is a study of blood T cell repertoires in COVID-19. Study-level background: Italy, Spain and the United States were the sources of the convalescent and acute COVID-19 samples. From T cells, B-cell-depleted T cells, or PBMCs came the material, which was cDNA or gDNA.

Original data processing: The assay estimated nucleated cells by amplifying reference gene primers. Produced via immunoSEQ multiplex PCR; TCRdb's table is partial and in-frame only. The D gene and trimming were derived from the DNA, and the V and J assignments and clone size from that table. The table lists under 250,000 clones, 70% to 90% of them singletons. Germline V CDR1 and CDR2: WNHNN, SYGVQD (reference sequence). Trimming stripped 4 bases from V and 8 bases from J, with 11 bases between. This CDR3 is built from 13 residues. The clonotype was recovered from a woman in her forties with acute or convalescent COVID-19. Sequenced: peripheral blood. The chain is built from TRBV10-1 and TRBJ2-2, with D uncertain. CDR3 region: CASSVNLEGELFF. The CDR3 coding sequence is TGCGCCAGCAGTGTAAATCTGGAGGGGGAGCTGTTTTTT.